The clone carrying this TCR beta chain was found a few times. This entry belongs to a study of blood T cell repertoires in COVID-19. For the study at large: Both acute and convalescent COVID-19 samples were obtained from the United States, Italy and Spain.

Participants came from 20 to 25 US areas, aged about 18 to 95 years. Categorization into cohorts depended on clinical history that participants reported. V was clipped by 5 bases and J by 6 bases; unmatched bases: 7. The CDR3 has 14 amino acids. From germline, CDR1 is SGHTA and CDR2 FQGTGA. TCRdb keeps only in-frame clones here, not all; method: immunoSEQ multiplex PCR. The repertoire holds 140,000 to 150,000 clones, more than 75% seen once, with less than 7.5% in the top ten. The V call is TRBV7-3, the J call TRBJ1-2, with 9 bases identical to TRBD1. This clonotype originated in a woman aged 45 to 65 who had recovered from COVID-19. Sequencing was performed on PBMCs or T cells enriched from blood (not recorded which). CDR3 region: CASSPLGQGDGYTF. DNA for the CDR3: TGTGCCAGCAGCCCCTTGGGACAGGGCGATGGCTACACCTTC.